This is a list of T cell receptor beta chains from one sample in a study of cytomegalovirus exposure and HLA in healthy donors. Clones were sequenced by immunoSEQ multiplex PCR, and TCRdb holds only the in-frame ones, with some missing. The data hold over 150,000 clones, with approximately 80% observed a single time. Sample: PBMCs. All receptors derive from a man aged 35 to 55 in good health and CMV-seronegative. Each CDR3 is given without its conserved first and last residue.

j_gene: TRBJ2-1
v_gene: TRBV19
CDR3aa: ASSTNSFGQF

j_gene: TRBJ1-6
v_gene: TRBV2
CDR3aa: ASSAGNSPLH

j_gene: TRBJ2-2
v_gene: TRBV5-1
CDR3aa: ASSLERGGTSVGTGELF

j_gene: TRBJ2-1
v_gene: TRBV27
CDR3aa: ASSPIGHPNEQF

j_gene: TRBJ1-5
v_gene: TRBV2
CDR3aa: ASRETGANNQPQH

j_gene: TRBJ2-7
v_gene: TRBV4-3
CDR3aa: ASSQGFGTLLYEQY

j_gene: TRBJ1-2
v_gene: TRBV11-1
CDR3aa: ASSLVGTDHGYT

j_gene: TRBJ1-2
v_gene: TRBV7-2
CDR3aa: ASSLQGDYGYT

j_gene: TRBJ2-5
v_gene: TRBV4-1
CDR3aa: ASSQAPGQWETQY

j_gene: TRBJ1-4
v_gene: TRBV4-1
CDR3aa: ASSQEGGVNEKLF

j_gene: TRBJ1-2
v_gene: TRBV6-5
CDR3aa: ASSDRGDYGYT

j_gene: .
v_gene: TRBV2
CDR3aa: ASRPAQWSYEQY

j_gene: TRBJ1-2
v_gene: TRBV30
CDR3aa: AWSPLGAGENGYT

j_gene: TRBJ1-5
v_gene: TRBV10-2
CDR3aa: ASSELTGIQPQH

j_gene: TRBJ2-1
v_gene: TRBV5-1
CDR3aa: ASSLSRDFFNEQF

j_gene: TRBJ2-3
v_gene: TRBV2
CDR3aa: ASSERVYTDTQY

j_gene: TRBJ2-1
v_gene: TRBV7-9
CDR3aa: ASSLIRGGADEQF

j_gene: TRBJ2-7
v_gene: TRBV4-1
CDR3aa: ASSQVTVSYEQY

j_gene: TRBJ2-6
v_gene: TRBV27
CDR3aa: ASSPLPSGANVLT

j_gene: TRBJ1-6
v_gene: TRBV9
CDR3aa: ASSPRQGITPLH

j_gene: TRBJ2-3
v_gene: TRBV5-4
CDR3aa: ATRLAGGRGTDTQY

j_gene: TRBJ2-1
v_gene: TRBV7-2
CDR3aa: ASRESTEQF

j_gene: TRBJ1-1
v_gene: TRBV14
CDR3aa: ASSPPRDTTEAF

j_gene: TRBJ2-7
v_gene: TRBV4-3
CDR3aa: ASSQGTGTGSYEQY

j_gene: TRBJ2-2
v_gene: TRBV11-2
CDR3aa: ASSFLRSSGAPGELF

j_gene: TRBJ1-5
v_gene: TRBV6-1
CDR3aa: ASSGGDSNQPQH